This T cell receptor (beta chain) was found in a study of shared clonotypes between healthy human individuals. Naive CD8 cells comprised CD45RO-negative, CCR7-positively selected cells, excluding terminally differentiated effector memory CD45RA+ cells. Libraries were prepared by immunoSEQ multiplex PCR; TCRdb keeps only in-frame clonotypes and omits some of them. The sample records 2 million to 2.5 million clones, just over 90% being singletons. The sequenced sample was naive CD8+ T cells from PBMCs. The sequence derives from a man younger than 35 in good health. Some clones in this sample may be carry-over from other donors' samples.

CDR3 sequence: CASSIDLETSTDTQYF. CDR3 DNA: TGTGCCAGTAGTATAGATCTCGAGACTAGCACAGATACGCAGTATTTT. This chain uses TRBV19 with TRBJ2-3; no definite D call. Germline CDR1 reads LNHDA; CDR2 reads SQIVND (reference sequence). Trimming removed 0 bases from V and 0 bases from J, with 10 bases in between. The CDR3 is made up of 16 amino acids.